This entry lists 10 T cell receptor beta chains sequenced from one sample in a study of early T cells in non-severe SARS-CoV-2 infection. In TCRdb, the 5' RACE reads were re-called with MiXCR into one record per CDR3 protein. The table lists about 60,000 distinct CDR3 sequences, approximately 9% of them singletons, with about 16% in the top ten. Sequencing input: whole blood. The receptors originated from an adult who was a healthcare worker with PCR-confirmed SARS-CoV-2 infection or an uninfected control (not recorded which).

This chain joins TRBV20-1 and TRBJ2-3; tentative D call: TRBD1 (5 bases). The length of the CDR3 is 11 residues. The ends were cut back, 3 bases at V and 5 bases at J, with 6 bases in the middle. The V gene's germline CDR1 is DFQATT and CDR2 SNEGSKA (reference sequence). CDR3 protein: CSASTGDTQYF. The CDR3, as DNA: TGCAGTGCTAGTACAGGAGATACGCAGTATTTT.

The sample holds many counts of this clonotype. The chain joins TRBV9 to TRBJ1-5; D perhaps matches TRBD1 (6 bases). There are 15 residues in the CDR3. The V gene's germline CDR1 is SGDLS and CDR2 YYNGEE. V shed 1 base and J shed 3 bases, with 11 bases lying between them. In DNA form, the CDR3 reads TGTGCCAGCAGCGTACAGGGGCAGGTCAATCAGCCCCAGCATTTT. Protein: CASSVQGQVNQPQHF.

This clonotype was observed many times. The gene calls are TRBV5-6 and TRBJ1-2; D might be TRBD1 (5 bases). Trimming removed 4 bases from V and 5 bases from J, with 27 bases in between. This CDR3 region has 18 residues. CDR1 is SGHDT, CDR2 YYEEEE, per germline. CDR3 nucleotide sequence: TGTGCCAGCAGCCGAGGTGGGGTCGCCGGGGCCAACGGATATGGCTACACCTTC. This translates into CASSRGGVAGANGYGYTF.

This clonotype appeared many times. V gene TRBV5-4 combines with J gene TRBJ2-3, with D uncertain. The germline V and J ends were trimmed by 0 bases and 0 bases, with 5 bases remaining between them. The CDR3 contains 14 residues. Germline CDR1 reads SGHNT; CDR2 reads YYREEE (reference sequence). The DNA of the CDR3 is TGTGCCAGCAGCTTGGTGTCTAGCACAGATACGCAGTATTTT. It specifies CASSLVSSTDTQYF.

CDR3 nucleotide sequence: TGTGCCAGCAGCCAAGAAGGATGGGGGCGGGCTAATGAAAAACTGTTTTTT. Translating gives CASSQEGWGRANEKLFF. The chain has TRBV4-2 and TRBJ1-4; D perhaps matches TRBD1 (6 bases). The germline V gene encodes CDR1 LGHNA and CDR2 YNFKEQ. Trimming stripped 0 bases from V and 3 bases from J, with 14 bases between. This CDR3 comprises 17 residues.

This chain uses TRBV4-1 with TRBJ2-3; 10 bases agree with TRBD2. From germline, CDR1 is MGHRA and CDR2 YSYEKL. V lost 0 bases to trimming and J lost 5 bases; unmatched junction nucleotides: 2. This CDR3 contains 15 residues. DNA of the CDR3: TGCGCCAGCAGCCAAGATCCTAGCGGGAGAGATACGCAGTATTTT. This codes for CASSQDPSGRDTQYF.

This clonotype appeared a few times. V usage is TRBV6-2 or TRBV6-3 and J usage is TRBJ2-1, with 8 bases that match TRBD2. CDR1 and CDR2 from the germline V gene are MNHEY and SVGEGT. Germline trimming cut 7 bases from V and 0 bases from J; bases unmatched to any gene: 5. There are 15 residues in the CDR3. The CDR3 DNA reads as TGTGCCAGCAACCCAAGCGGGAGCTCCTACAATGAGCAGTTCTTC. Encoded protein: CASNPSGSSYNEQFF.

CDR3 in amino acids: CASSSPASNEKLFF. CDR3 bases: TGTGCCAGCAGTTCCCCCGCATCTAATGAAAAACTGTTTTTT. The rearrangement links TRBV27 to TRBJ1-4; no reliable D call. The CDR3 covers 14 residues. Germline CDR1 and CDR2: MNHEY and SMNVEV (reference sequence). The V and J ends lost 4 bases and 3 bases respectively, with 9 bases between them.

The V gene is TRBV28, the J gene TRBJ1-2; 7 bases line up with TRBD1. Trimming took 4 bases from V and 4 from J; bases not matched to a gene: 3. Germline V CDR1 and CDR2: MDHEN, SYDVKM. The CDR3 has 13 amino acids. The CDR3, as DNA: TGTGCCAGCAGTTCCGGACAGGTCTATGGCTACACCTTC. It codes for CASSSGQVYGYTF.

The table lists this clonotype with many counts. This chain joins TRBV28 and TRBJ1-5; tentative D call: TRBD1 (6 bases). Looked up from germline, CDR1 is MDHEN and CDR2 is SYDVKM. The CDR3 consists of 16 residues. Trimming removed 3 bases at V and 2 bases at J, with 14 bases between. The CDR3 coding sequence is TGTGCCAGCAGTTTTCACGGGGGCGATGGCAATCAGCCCCAGCATTTT. This codes for CASSFHGGDGNQPQHF.